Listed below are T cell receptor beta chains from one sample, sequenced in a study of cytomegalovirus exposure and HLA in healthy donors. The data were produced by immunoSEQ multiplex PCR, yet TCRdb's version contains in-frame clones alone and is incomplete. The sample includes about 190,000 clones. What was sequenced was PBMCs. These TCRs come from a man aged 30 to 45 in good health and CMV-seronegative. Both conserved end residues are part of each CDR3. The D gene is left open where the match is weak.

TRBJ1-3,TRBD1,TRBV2,TGTGCCAGCAGCGGACAGGGGAGCGCTGGAAACACCATATATTTT,CASSGQGSAGNTIYF
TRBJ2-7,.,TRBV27,TGTGCCAGCAGTTCAGGGAGGCGGGCCTACGAGCAGTACTTC,CASSSGRRAYEQYF
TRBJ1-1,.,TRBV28,TGTGCCAGCCTGCTAGGTTCGGACACTGAAGCTTTCTTT,CASLLGSDTEAFF
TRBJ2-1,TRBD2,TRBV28,TGTGCCAGCAGTTTCCGACTAGCTGCGGGTGGTGAGCAGTTCTTC,CASSFRLAAGGEQFF
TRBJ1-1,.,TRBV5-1,TGCGCCAGCAGCTGGGCGGGACCCATGAACACTGAAGCTTTCTTT,CASSWAGPMNTEAFF
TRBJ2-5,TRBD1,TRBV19,TGTGCCAGTAGCCAGGGACAGAACCAAGAGACCCAGTACTTC,CASSQGQNQETQYF
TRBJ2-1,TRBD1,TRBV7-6,TGTGCCAGCAGCCCTAGAGGGACAGGGGACTATGAGCAGTTCTTC,CASSPRGTGDYEQFF
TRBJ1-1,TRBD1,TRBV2,TGTGCCAGCAGAGGCGGCCGAGACAGGGGGTTCCCTACCGAAGCTTTCTTT,CASRGGRDRGFPTEAFF
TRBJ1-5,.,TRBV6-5,TGTGCCAGCAGGACCGGGGGGGCGATCAATCAGCCCCAGCATTTT,CASRTGGAINQPQHF
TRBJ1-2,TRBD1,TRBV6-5,TGTGCCAGCAGTTACGGCAGGGGGACTTCTAACTATGGCTACACCTTC,CASSYGRGTSNYGYTF
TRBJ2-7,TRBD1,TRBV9,TGTGCCAGCAGCGAGGGGGGACAGGGAATCTCCTACGAGCAGTACTTC,CASSEGGQGISYEQYF
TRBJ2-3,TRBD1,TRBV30,TGTGCCTGGAGTGGCCCAGGGGGAAGCACAGATACGCAGTATTTT,CAWSGPGGSTDTQYF
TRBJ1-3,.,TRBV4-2,TGTGCCAGCAGCTCGGGGGACAACACCATATATTTT,CASSSGDNTIYF
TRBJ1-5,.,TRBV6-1,TGTGCCAGCAGTGAACTGCGGGATCAGCCCCAGCATTTT,CASSELRDQPQHF
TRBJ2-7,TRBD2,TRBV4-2,TGTGCCAGCAGCCACCTCAGCGGGAGGGCCGCCTACGAGCAGTACTTC,CASSHLSGRAAYEQYF
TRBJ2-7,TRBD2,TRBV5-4,TGTGCCAGCAGCTTGATGCGGGGGGTAGAGTCCTACGAGCAGTACTTC,CASSLMRGVESYEQYF
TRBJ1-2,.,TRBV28,TGTGCCAGCAGTTCAGGAATTAACTATGGCTACACCTTC,CASSSGINYGYTF
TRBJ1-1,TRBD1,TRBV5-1,TGCGCCAGCAGCTTCGGGACAGGGAGTACAGCTTTCTTT,CASSFGTGSTAFF
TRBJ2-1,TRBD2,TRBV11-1,TGTGCCAGCAGCTCGGCCTTGACTAGCGGGAACAATGAGCAGTTCTTC,CASSSALTSGNNEQFF
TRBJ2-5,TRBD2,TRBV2,TGTGCCAGCAGTGAACGGCTAGCGGGAGGTCAAGAGACCCAGTACTTC,CASSERLAGGQETQYF
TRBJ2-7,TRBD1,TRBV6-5,TGTGCCAGCAGTTACCACATTGGACAGGGCTACGAGCAGTACTTC,CASSYHIGQGYEQYF
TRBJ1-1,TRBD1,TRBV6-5,TGTGCCAGCAGTTCCGAGGGGGCGTCTTTCTTT,CASSSEGASFF
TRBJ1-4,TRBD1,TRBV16,TGTGCCAGCAGCCCGGCCGCACAGGGGCTCGGAAAACTGTTTTTT,CASSPAAQGLGKLFF
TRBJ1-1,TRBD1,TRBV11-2,TGTGCCAGCAGCTACGCTGGGACAGTGTACACTGAAGCTTTCTTT,CASSYAGTVYTEAFF
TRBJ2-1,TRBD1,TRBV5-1,TGCGCCAGCAGCGACGGGACAGGGGACAATGAGCAGTTCTTC,CASSDGTGDNEQFF
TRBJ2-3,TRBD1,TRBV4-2,TGTGCCAGCAACCGGGACAGGGAGGCAGATACGCAGTATTTT,CASNRDREADTQYF
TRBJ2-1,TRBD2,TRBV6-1,TGTGCCAGCAGTGAAGCCCAACTAGCGGAATACAATGAGCAGTTCTTC,CASSEAQLAEYNEQFF
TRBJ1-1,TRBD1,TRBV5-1,TGCGCCAGCAGCTTCGGAGGAGGGGGCGTCACTGAAGCTTTCTTT,CASSFGGGGVTEAFF
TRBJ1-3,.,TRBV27,TGTGCCAGCAGTTTATCAGGGGGATTCGGAAACACCATATATTTT,CASSLSGGFGNTIYF
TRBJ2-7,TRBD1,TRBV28,TGTGCCAGCAGTCCGACAGGGAGCTACGAGCAGTACTTC,CASSPTGSYEQYF
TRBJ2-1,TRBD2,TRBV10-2,TGCGCCACCGAAGGACTAGCCGGGTCTGAGCAGTTCTTC,CATEGLAGSEQFF
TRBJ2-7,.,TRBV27,TGTGCCAGCTCCCCGTGCGGGGAGCAGTACTTC,CASSPCGEQYF
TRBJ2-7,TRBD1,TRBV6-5,TGTGCCAGCAGTTACCAAGGGGACAGGGGTCCCTACGAGCAGTACTTC,CASSYQGDRGPYEQYF